This entry concerns a single TCR beta chain. This entry is derived from a study of blood T cell repertoires in COVID-19. About the research overall: From the United States, Italy and Spain came samples of acute and convalescent COVID-19. The analysed material was cDNA or gDNA that came from T cells, B-cell-depleted T cells, or PBMCs.

This CDR3 has 16 residues. Per germline, CDR1 MDHEN and CDR2 SYDVKM. The germline V and J ends were trimmed by 5 bases and 2 bases, with 16 bases remaining between them. Only in-frame clones appear in the TCRdb table, and some are missing; sequencing was by immunoSEQ multiplex PCR. Among roughly 250,000 clones listed, about 88% were seen once. This TCR was sampled from a woman between 40 and 50 years old who had recovered from COVID-19. V and J are TRBV28 and TRBJ1-5; D might be TRBD1 (5 bases). Sequencing was done on a sample of peripheral blood. CDR3 nucleotides: TGTGCCAGCAGTCCACCGGCAGGGTCAGGCAATCAGCCCCAGCATTTT. This translates into CASSPPAGSGNQPQHF.